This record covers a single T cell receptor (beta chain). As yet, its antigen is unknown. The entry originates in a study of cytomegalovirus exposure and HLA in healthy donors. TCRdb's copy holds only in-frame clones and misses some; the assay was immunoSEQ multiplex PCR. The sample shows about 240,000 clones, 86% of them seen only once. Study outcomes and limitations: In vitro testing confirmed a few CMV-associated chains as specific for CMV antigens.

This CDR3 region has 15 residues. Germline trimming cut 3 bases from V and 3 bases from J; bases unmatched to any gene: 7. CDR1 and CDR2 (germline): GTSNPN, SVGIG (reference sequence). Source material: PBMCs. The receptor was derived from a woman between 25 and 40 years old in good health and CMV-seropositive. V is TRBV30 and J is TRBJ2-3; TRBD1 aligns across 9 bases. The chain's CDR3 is CAWSLGTGFTDTQYF. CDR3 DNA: TGTGCCTGGAGCTTAGGGACAGGGTTTACAGATACGCAGTATTTT. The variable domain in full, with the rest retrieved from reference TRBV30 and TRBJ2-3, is SQTIHQWPATLVQPVGSPLSLECTVEGTSNPNLYWYRQAAGRGLQLLFYSVGIGQISSEVPQNLSASRPQDRQFILSSKKLLLSDSGFYLCAWSLGTGFTDTQYFGPGTRLTVL.